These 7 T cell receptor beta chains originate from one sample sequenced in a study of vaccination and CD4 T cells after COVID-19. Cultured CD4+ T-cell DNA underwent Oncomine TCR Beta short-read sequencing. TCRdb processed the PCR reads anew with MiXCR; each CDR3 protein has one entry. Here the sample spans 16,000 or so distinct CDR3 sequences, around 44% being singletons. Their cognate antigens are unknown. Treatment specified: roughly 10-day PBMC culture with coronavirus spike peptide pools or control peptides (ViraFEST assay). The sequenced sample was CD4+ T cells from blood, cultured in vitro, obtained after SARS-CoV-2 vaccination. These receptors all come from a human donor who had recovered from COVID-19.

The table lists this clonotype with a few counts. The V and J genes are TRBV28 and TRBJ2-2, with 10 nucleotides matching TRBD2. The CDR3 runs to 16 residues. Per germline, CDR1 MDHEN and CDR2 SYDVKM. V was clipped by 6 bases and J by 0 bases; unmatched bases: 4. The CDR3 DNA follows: TGTGCCAGCAGCATAAGCGGGAGGGCGAACACCGGGGAGCTGTTTTTT. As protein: CASSISGRANTGELFF.

CDR3 in DNA: TGCAGTGCCAGGGATGGGCGGGAGCGAGTTACGCAGTATTTT. Protein product: CSARDGRERVTQYF. The rearrangement joins TRBV20-1 to TRBJ2-3; 7 positions agree with TRBD2. The trim removed 6 bases at V and 8 bases at J, leaving 14 bases unmatched. CDR1 is DFQATT, CDR2 SNEGSKA, per germline (reference sequence). The CDR3 is 14 amino acids.

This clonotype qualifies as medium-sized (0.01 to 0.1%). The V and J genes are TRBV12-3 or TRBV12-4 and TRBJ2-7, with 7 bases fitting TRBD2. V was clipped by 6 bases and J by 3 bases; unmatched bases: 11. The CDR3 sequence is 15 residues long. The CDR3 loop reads CASSPLGGSSYEQYF. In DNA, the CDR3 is TGTGCCAGCAGCCCCCTTGGCGGGAGTAGCTACGAGCAGTACTTC.

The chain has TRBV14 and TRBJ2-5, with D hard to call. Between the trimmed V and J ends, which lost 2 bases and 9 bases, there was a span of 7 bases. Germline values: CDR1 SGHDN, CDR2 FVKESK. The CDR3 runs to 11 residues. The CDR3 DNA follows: TGTGCCAGCAGCCAATTTACGGCCCAGTACTTC. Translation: CASSQFTAQYF. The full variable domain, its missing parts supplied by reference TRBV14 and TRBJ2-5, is EAGVTQFPSHSVIEKGQTVTLRCDPISGHDNLYWYRRVMGKEIKFLLHFVKESKQDESGMPNNRFLAERTGGTYSTLKVQPAELEDSGVYFCASSQFTAQYFGPGTRLLVL.

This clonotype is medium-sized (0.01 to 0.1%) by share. Here the CDR3 reads CSAPRGQGFGGAEAFF. The CDR3 bases are TGCAGCGCCCCGAGGGGACAGGGTTTTGGAGGGGCTGAAGCTTTCTTT. V gene TRBV29-1 combines with J gene TRBJ1-1, with TRBD1 matching over 9 bases. Unmatched junction bases numbered 18, after V lost 7 bases and J lost 6 bases. The CDR3 is made up of 16 amino acids. Germline loops: CDR1 SQVTM, CDR2 ANQGSEA.

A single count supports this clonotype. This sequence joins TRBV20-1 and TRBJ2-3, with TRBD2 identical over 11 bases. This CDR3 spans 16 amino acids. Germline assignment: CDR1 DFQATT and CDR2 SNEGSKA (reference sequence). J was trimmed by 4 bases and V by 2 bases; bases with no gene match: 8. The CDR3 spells CSARSLTSGNSDTQYF. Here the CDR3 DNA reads TGCAGTGCTAGATCCTTGACTAGCGGGAATTCAGATACGCAGTATTTT.

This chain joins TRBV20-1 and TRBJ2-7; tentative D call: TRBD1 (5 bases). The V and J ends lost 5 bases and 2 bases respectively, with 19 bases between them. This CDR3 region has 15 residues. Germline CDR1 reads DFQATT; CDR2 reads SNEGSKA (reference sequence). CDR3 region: CSALPTRQSTYEQYF. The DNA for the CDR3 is TGCAGTGCTCTACCGACCCGACAGAGTACCTACGAGCAGTACTTC.